The sequence of this T cell receptor beta chain was determined in a study of cytomegalovirus exposure and HLA in healthy donors (dated by TCRdb to the late 2010s). Background for the entire study: An earlier analysis of some 600 of the donors reported 250 to 350 Gb of sequence data and some 110 million unique TCR beta sequences obtained from about 200 million T cells. An early release that covered about 640 HLA-typed donors contained about 290 gigabases of sequencing data and around 80 million unique TCR sequences. The genetic ancestry cluster associated with self-reported Caucasian donors included approximately 85% of the 300 to 450 genotyped donors. The study was designed to test whether signatures of past pathogen exposure could be identified by cataloging public T cell receptors. The study profiled the T cell repertoires of 500 to 800 subjects by immunosequencing and related them to cytomegalovirus serostatus. Along with the roughly 700-subject first cohort, a separate validation cohort of some 130 different subjects was used. To predict cytomegalovirus infection status, the study combined high-throughput TCR immunosequencing, statistical association of individual TCRs with disease status, and machine learning. To study patterns of TCR occurrence, a later analysis re-analyzed previously published TCR beta repertoires from just over 650 donors and added high-resolution HLA genotyping. The later analysis used no new phenotypic data to find candidate immune exposures, relying instead on TCR beta sequences and their occurrence across donors. To decide whether each TCR beta V gene segment behaved as functional or pseudogenic, an earlier analysis of some 540 of the donors relied on high-throughput TCR beta sequencing. Donor age, sex, ethnicity and CMV serostatus were compiled alongside the repertoire data. A later genetic analysis took genome-wide SNP genotypes for about 55% of the roughly 670 donors and used that subset as a discovery cohort. Every discovery cohort repertoire had been produced on one sequencing platform. HLA typing covered class I and class II loci at four-digit resolution. Typing coverage differed by locus: A, B, C, DRB1 and DQB1 were typed in about 620-640 donors, DQA1 in about 500, DPA1 in 600 to 610, and DPB1 in 450 to 490. Because of strong linkage in the cohort, five DR-DQ haplotypes were treated as single units for association and clustering. On average, around 240,000 unique TCR beta nucleotide sequences were sequenced per donor among about 400 genotyped donors of the cohort, with about 19% of those sequences being non-productive.

Points the paper makes about the study in general: The presence/absence analyses assumed that sequencing depth was roughly uniform across donors, and that assumption may not be true. The study gave a list of about 170 TCR beta chains associated with cytomegalovirus. In a later analysis, several top co-occurrence clusters were reported to appear linked to parvovirus B19, influenza, CMV and Epstein-Barr virus. In a later genetic analysis, fewer N-insertions in productive TCRs were reported among donors in an Asian-associated ancestry cluster than the roughly 700-donor mean. Three of the identified cytomegalovirus-associated TCR beta chains were confirmed in vitro to be specific for cytomegalovirus antigens. Linkage disequilibrium might explain the correlated functional status among segregating V segments, but an unknown experimental factor could not be ruled out. It was suggested by the authors that the approach could potentially be generalized to other disease states and immunological phenotypes. In both the original and validation cohorts, the classifier was reported to diagnose cytomegalovirus status with high specificity and sensitivity. Only TCR beta chains were sequenced in this cohort, and the absence of alpha or paired-chain data limited detectable features. A later analysis found that most CMV-associated TCR beta chains appeared HLA-restricted, with HLA associations seemingly driven largely by CMV exposure. While some public TCRs were present in many individuals, most TCR sequences turned up only very rarely across donors. A cluster of highly shared sequence variants was judged likely to represent a technical artifact of the sequencing pipeline. A later genetic analysis associated a missense DCLRE1C variant with V-gene and J-gene trimming of TCR beta chains, and an independent cohort replicated the association. Specific HLA alleles were associated with 15,000 to 20,000 TCR beta sequences at a false discovery rate of 0.05 in a later analysis. In a later analysis, HLA-associated TCR beta chains were found to be more clonally expanded and to have lower generation probabilities than equally common non-associated chains. In a later analysis, the rate of TCR association differed among HLA loci, with DRB1 alleles having the most associated TCRs and HLA-C alleles having the fewest. Assigning TCR associations to individual alleles was difficult when HLA alleles, especially DR and DQ, strongly co-occurred. Because some donors lacked HLA typing at each locus, the association tests relied only on the typed subset. The only immune exposure information available for the cohort was CMV serostatus. Over 15 rarely observed V segments, including chromosome 9 orphons, were excluded from the earlier analysis of approximately 500 of the donors because counts were too low. A further reported finding was that TCR beta sequences accurately predicted the HLA-A and HLA-B alleles for most subjects in the first cohort. Broadly in line with IMGT annotations, most TCR beta V segments showed up in productive rearrangements about 87% or about 30% of the time in an earlier analysis of some 590 of the donors. Some IMGT-functional V segments, including TRBV6-2 and TRBV6-3, could not be distinguished by the 87-base-pair reads and were therefore excluded.

Via the germline V gene, CDR1 is SGHDT and CDR2 YYEEEE. V loses 4 bases, J loses 1 base, and the germline ends lie 10 bases apart. The CDR3, cysteine through phenylalanine, is 14 amino acids long. Only the CDR3 part of the read is kept: 42 bases, read in frame from the first base. The cohort comprised hundreds of healthy bone marrow donors. All cohort members were sampled while nominally healthy, although unrecorded immune exposures were likely present. The donor tested CMV seronegative and was one of the 352 seronegative cohort members. A peripheral blood sample was provided by each donor, and peripheral blood mononuclear cells were used for TCR beta sequencing. The Qiagen DNeasy Blood Extraction Kit was used to extract genomic DNA from the blood cell samples. Library preparation employed the immunoSEQ multiplex PCR assay. For the multiplex PCR, a mixture combining 60 forward primers for TCR Vbeta segments and 13 reverse primers for TCR Jbeta segments was used. A multiplex PCR assay on genomic DNA amplified the CDR3 region of rearranged TCR beta genes. The Illumina HiSeq System was used to sequence the amplified TCR beta libraries as 87-base-pair reads. The published analysis was carried out like this. Across the 700 or so repertoires, a later analysis counted 80 million or so unique TCR beta chains, roughly 11 million of which were shared by at least two donors. A nearest-neighbor algorithm error-corrected the raw reads and collapsed the reads into unique sequences, merging closely related sequences to remove PCR and sequencing errors. CDR3 sequences were aligned to IMGT reference sequences to assign V, D and J gene segments. For a sequence to be retained, a match of at least six nucleotides was required to both a V gene segment and a J gene segment. A rearrangement counted as productive if the CDR3 had no stop codons and remained in frame with V and J, and every other rearrangement counted as non-productive. Following IMGT convention, CDR3 was defined as the stretch from the second conserved V-encoded cysteine to the conserved J-encoded phenylalanine. In an earlier analysis of roughly 610 of the donors, sequences lacking an unambiguous match to a single V gene segment were excluded. An earlier analysis of a few hundred of the donors classified V segments as functional when productive rearrangements were above 56.7% and as segregating when the standard deviation between donors was above 5%. To diagnose cytomegalovirus status from the catalog of TCR beta chain sequences, a statistical classification framework was built. A later analysis assigned V and J genes by comparing TCR nucleotide sequences with IMGT/GENE-DB human TR gene sequences. The TCRdist pipeline was used in a later analysis to assign CDR3 sequences and most-parsimonious VDJ recombination scenarios. In a later analysis, each TCR beta chain was defined by its CDR3 amino acid sequence together with its V-gene family, and reads lacking a unique V-gene family were excluded. To address suspected cross-contamination and a sequencing artifact, a later analysis removed approximately 600 highly shared, low-generation-probability nucleotide sequences. A later analysis calculated a clonal expansion index for each public chain from normalized within-repertoire ranks of inferred template counts. Generation probabilities in a later analysis came from a VDJ recombination model fitted to out-of-frame rearrangements, and those results were checked against IGoR. In a later analysis, TCR-TCR, TCR-HLA and TCR-CMV co-occurrence was scored with hypergeometric tests, and a repertoire-size bias correction was applied to TCR pairs. A later analysis estimated false discovery rates by permuting HLA or CMV assignments 20 times. In a later analysis, co-occurring TCRs were grouped with DBSCAN, and TCRdist sequence similarity was added when clustering was performed within HLA-allele-positive subsets. Repertoires with fewer than 30,000 or more than 120,000 public chains, plus five repertoires with anomalous nucleotide sharing, were excluded from co-occurrence clustering. TCRdb holds this immuneACCESS table with in-frame rearrangements only. Some clones are missing; in checked studies, unresolved V genes explain under half, and the rest has no known cause. V, J and clone size are those of that table, while D and trimming were read from the DNA. The sample table holds some 200,000 clones, of which around four fifths were seen once. About 0.78% of the sample comes from the top ten.

Worth noting for this clone: This clone's antigen is unknown. Base qualities are missing; no much larger clone stands one base away.

The V gene is TRBV5-6 and the J gene is TRBJ2-3; the D gene is perhaps TRBD2, on 5 matching bases. The sequenced sample was PBMCs. This clonotype was sampled from a young woman in good health and CMV-seronegative. The CDR3 protein: CASSQAGGTDTQYF. The sequenced DNA: TGTGCCAGCAGCCAGGCCGGGGGCACAGATACGCAGTATTTT. Here the CDR3 is joined to the reference TRBV5-6 and TRBJ2-3 genes, and the full variable domain is: DAGVTQSPTHLIKTRGQQVTLRCSPKSGHDTVSWYQQALGQGPQFIFQYYEEEERQRGNFPDRFSGHQFPNYSSELNVNALLLGDSALYLCASSQAGGTDTQYFGPGTRLTVL.